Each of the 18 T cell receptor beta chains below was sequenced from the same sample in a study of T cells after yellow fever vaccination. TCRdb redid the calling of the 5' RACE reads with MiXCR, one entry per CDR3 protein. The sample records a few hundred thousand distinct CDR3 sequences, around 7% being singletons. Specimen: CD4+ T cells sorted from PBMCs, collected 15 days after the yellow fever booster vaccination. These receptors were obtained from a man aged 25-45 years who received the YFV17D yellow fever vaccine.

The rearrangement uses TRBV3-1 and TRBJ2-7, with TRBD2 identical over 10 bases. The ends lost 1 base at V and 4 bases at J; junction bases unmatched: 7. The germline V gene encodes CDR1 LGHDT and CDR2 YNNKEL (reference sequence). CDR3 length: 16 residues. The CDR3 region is CASSQGLAGLAYEQYF. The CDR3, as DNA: TGTGCCAGCAGCCAAGGACTAGCGGGTTTGGCGTACGAGCAGTACTTC.

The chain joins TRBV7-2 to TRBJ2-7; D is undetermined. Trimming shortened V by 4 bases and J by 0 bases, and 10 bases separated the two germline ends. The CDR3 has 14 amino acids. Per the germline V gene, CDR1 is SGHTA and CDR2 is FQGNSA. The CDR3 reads CASSSRRSSYEQYF. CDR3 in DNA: TGTGCCAGCAGCTCACGACGTAGCTCCTACGAGCAGTACTTC.

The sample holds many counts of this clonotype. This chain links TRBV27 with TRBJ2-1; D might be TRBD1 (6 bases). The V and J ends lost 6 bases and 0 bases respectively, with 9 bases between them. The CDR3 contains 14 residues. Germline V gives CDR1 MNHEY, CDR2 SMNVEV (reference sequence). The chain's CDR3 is CASRRGSSYNEQFF. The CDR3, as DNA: TGTGCCAGCAGAAGGGGGAGCTCCTACAATGAGCAGTTCTTC.

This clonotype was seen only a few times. The CDR3 DNA reads TGCGCCAGCAGCGCCGGCCAGGCCTACGAGCAGTACTTC. Protein: CASSAGQAYEQYF. The V call is TRBV5-1, the J call TRBJ2-7; D not certain. Germline V gene data show CDR1 as SGHRS and CDR2 as YFSETQ. The CDR3 spans 13 residues. Deletions cut 4 bases from V and 2 bases from J, with 10 bases between.

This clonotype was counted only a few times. The CDR3 DNA reads as TGTGCCAGCAGTTTGGTCAGGGACGGAGAGCAGTTCTTC. Protein sequence: CASSLVRDGEQFF. V is TRBV12-3 or TRBV12-4 and J is TRBJ2-1; D is perhaps TRBD1 or TRBD2 (5 bases each). The CDR3 is 13 amino acids. V gave up 3 bases and J gave up 10 bases, with 13 bases separating them.

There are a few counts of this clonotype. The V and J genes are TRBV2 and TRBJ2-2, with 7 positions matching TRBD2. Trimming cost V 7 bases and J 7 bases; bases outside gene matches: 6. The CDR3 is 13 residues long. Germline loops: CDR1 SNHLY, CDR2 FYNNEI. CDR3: CASKAGLGGELFF. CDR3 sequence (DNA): TGTGCCAGCAAAGCGGGACTCGGCGGGGAGCTGTTTTTT.

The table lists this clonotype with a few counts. CDR3 protein: CASQSPGDEQFF. The CDR3 bases are TGCGCCTCACAATCACCGGGCGATGAGCAGTTCTTC. This chain connects TRBV5-1 to TRBJ2-1; D not resolved. The CDR3 has 12 residues. Per the germline V gene, CDR1 is SGHRS and CDR2 is YFSETQ. V was trimmed by 10 bases and J by 8 bases, leaving 16 bases between them.

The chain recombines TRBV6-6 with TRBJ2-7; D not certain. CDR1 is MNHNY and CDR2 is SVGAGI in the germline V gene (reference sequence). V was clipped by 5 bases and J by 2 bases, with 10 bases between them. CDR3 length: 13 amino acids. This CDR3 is CASSPSDPYEQYF. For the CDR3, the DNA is TGTGCCAGCAGTCCTTCCGACCCCTACGAGCAGTACTTC.

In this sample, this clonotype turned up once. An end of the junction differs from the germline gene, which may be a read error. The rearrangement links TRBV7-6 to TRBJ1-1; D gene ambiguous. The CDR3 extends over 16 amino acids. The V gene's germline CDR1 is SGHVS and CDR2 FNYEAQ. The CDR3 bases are TGTGCCGGCAGCTTTCCCCGAAACACAGTCGGGACTGAAGCTTTCTTT. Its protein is CAGSFPRNTVGTEAFF.

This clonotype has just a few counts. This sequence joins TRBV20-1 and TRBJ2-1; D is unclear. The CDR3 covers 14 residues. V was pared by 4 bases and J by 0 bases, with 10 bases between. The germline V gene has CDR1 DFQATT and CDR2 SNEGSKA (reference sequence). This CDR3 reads CSAKDADSYNEQFF. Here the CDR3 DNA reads TGCAGTGCTAAAGATGCGGACTCCTACAATGAGCAGTTCTTC.

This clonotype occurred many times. Written as DNA, the CDR3 is TGCAGTGCTAGCGCTAGGACAGGGAATCAAGAGACCCAGTACTTC. Translating gives CSASARTGNQETQYF. The V call is TRBV20-1, the J call TRBJ2-5, with 8 positions matching TRBD1. The V gene end was trimmed by 3 bases and the J gene end by 2 bases; junction bases not matched to a gene: 8. The CDR3 is 15 amino acids. The V gene's germline CDR1 is DFQATT and CDR2 SNEGSKA (reference sequence).

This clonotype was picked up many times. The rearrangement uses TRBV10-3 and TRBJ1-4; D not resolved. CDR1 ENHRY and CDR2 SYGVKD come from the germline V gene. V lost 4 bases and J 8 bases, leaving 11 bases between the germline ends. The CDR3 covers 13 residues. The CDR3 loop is CAISAGPGEKLFF. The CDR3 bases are TGTGCCATCAGTGCAGGCCCGGGGGAAAAACTGTTTTTT.

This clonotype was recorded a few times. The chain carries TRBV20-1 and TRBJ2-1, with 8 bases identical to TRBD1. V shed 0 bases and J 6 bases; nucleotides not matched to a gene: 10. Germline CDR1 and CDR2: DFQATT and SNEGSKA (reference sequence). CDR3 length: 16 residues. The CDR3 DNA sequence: TGCAGTGCTAGAGATCCTGGACAGGGCTACGTCAATGAGCAGTTCTTC. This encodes CSARDPGQGYVNEQFF.

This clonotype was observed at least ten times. The chain's CDR3 is CASSLFSNTGELFF. CDR3 nucleotide sequence: TGTGCCAGCAGTTTATTTTCGAACACCGGGGAGCTGTTTTTT. V gene TRBV27 combines with J gene TRBJ2-2; D is uncertain. The ends were cut back, 1 base at V and 0 bases at J, with 3 bases in the middle. Germline V CDR1 and CDR2: MNHEY, SMNVEV (reference sequence). The CDR3 loop spans 14 amino acids.

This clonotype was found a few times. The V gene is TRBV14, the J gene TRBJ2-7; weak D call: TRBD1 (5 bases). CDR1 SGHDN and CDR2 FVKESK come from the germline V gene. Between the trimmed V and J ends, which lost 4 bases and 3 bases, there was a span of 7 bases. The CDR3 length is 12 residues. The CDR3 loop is CASSPQVYEQYF. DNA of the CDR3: TGTGCCAGCAGCCCACAGGTCTACGAGCAGTACTTC.

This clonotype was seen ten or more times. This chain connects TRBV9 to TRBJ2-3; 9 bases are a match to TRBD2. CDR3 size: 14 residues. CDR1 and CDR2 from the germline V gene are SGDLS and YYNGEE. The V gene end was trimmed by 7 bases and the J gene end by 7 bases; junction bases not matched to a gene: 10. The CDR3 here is CASGAGGRANTQYF. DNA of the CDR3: TGTGCCAGCGGCGCGGGCGGGAGGGCCAATACGCAGTATTTT.

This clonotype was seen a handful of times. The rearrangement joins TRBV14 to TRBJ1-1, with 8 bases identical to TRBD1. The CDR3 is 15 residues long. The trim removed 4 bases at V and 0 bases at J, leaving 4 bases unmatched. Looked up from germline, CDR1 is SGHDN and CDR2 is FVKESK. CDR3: CASSRTGGLNTEAFF. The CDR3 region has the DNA TGTGCCAGCAGCCGAACAGGGGGTCTGAACACTGAAGCTTTCTTT.

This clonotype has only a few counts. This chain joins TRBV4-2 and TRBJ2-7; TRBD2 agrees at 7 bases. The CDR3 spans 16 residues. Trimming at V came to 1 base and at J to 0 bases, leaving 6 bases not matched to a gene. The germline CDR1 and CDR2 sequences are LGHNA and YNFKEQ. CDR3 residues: CASSQAQTSFSYEQYF. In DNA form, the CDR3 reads TGTGCCAGCAGCCAAGCCCAGACTAGCTTCTCCTACGAGCAGTACTTC.